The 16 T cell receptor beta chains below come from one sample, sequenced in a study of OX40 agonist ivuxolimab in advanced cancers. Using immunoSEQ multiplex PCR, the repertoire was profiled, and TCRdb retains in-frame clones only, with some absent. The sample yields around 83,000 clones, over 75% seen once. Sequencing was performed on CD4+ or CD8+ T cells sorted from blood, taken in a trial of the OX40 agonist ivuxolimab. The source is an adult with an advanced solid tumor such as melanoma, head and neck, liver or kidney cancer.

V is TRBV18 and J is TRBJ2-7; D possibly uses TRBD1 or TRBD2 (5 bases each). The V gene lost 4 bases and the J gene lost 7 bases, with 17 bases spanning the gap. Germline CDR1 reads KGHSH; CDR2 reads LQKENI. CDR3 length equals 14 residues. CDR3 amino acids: CASSLGTAVGEQYF. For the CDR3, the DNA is TGTGCCAGCTCACTGGGGACGGCCGTCGGGGAGCAGTACTTC.

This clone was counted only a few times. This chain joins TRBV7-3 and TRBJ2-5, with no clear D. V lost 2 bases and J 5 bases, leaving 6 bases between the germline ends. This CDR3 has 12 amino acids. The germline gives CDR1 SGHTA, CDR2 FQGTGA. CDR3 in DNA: TGTGCCAGCAGCTTAGGGGATGAGACCCAGTACTTC. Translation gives CASSLGDETQYF.

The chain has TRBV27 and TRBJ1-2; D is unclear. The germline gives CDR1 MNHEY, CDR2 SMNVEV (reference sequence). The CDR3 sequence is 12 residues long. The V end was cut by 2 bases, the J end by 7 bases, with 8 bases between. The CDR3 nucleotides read TGTGCCAGCAGTTTACCCAGACTTGGCTACACCTTC. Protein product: CASSLPRLGYTF.

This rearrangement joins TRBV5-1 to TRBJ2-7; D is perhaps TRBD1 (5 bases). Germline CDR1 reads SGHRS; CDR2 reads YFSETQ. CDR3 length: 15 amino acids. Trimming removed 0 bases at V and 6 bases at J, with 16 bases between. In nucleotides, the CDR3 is TGCGCCAGCAGCTTGGCTCAGGGCTCATCGGGCGAGCAGTACTTC. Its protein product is CASSLAQGSSGEQYF.

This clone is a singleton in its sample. CDR3 sequence reads: CASSRGDRGLREQYF. The CDR3 DNA reads TGCGCCAGCAGCAGAGGGGACAGGGGGCTGCGGGAGCAGTACTTC. The chain has TRBV5-1 and TRBJ2-7, with 12 bases lining up with TRBD1. The J segment lost 7 bases and the V segment lost 4 bases, leaving 9 bases of the junction unmatched. The CDR3 length is 15 residues. Germline CDR1 and CDR2: SGHRS and YFSETQ.

The CDR3 DNA reads as TGTGCCAGCAGTTTATCAGGGGGCCGTCAGCCCCAGCATTTT. Translation gives CASSLSGGRQPQHF. The chain employs TRBV27 and TRBJ1-5, with TRBD1 matching over 7 bases. V shed 0 bases and J 6 bases; nucleotides not matched to a gene: 2. Germline V gene lookup returns CDR1 MNHEY and CDR2 SMNVEV (reference sequence). The CDR3 length is 14 residues.

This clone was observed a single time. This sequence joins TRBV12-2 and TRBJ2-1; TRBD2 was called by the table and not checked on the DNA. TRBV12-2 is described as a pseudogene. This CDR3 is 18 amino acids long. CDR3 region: CASRFSLAGGRSYNEQFF. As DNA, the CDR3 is TGTGCAAGTCGCTTCTCACTAGCGGGAGGACGCTCCTACAATGAGCAGTTCTTC.

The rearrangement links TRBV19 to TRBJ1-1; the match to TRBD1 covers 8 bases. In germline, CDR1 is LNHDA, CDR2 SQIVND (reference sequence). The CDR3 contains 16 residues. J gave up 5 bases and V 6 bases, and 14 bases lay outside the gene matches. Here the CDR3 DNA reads TGTGCCAGTAGGGACAGGGCTTTAAGTTCGTGGACTGAAGCTTTCTTT. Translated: CASRDRALSSWTEAFF.

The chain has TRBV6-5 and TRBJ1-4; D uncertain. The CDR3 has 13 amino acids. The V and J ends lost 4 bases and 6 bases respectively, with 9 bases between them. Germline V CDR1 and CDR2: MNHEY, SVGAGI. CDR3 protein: CASSSELHEKLFF. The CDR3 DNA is TGTGCCAGCAGTTCAGAACTACATGAAAAACTGTTTTTT.

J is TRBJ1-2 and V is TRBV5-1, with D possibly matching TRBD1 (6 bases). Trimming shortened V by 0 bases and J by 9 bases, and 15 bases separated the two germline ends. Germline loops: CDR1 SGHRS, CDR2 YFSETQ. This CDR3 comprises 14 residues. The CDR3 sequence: CASSLAQDSSSYTF. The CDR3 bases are TGCGCCAGCAGCTTGGCCCAGGACAGCTCGAGCTACACCTTC.

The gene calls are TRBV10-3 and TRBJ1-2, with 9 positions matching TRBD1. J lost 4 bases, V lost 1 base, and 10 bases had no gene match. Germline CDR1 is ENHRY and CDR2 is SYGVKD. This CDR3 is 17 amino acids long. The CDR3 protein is CAISELGQGTGSYGYTF. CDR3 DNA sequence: TGTGCCATCAGTGAGTTGGGACAGGGAACGGGAAGCTATGGCTACACCTTC.

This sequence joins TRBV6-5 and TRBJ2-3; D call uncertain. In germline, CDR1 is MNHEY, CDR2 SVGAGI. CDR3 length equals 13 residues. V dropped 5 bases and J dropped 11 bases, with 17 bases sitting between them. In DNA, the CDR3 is TGTGCCAGCAGTAGCGACTCCCCCGGTGGGCAGTATTTT. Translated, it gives CASSSDSPGGQYF.

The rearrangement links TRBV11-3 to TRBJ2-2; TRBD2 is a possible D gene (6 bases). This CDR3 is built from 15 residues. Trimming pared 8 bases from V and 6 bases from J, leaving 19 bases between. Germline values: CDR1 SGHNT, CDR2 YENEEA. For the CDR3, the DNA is TGTGCCAGCTCAAGAAGGGGAGGCGAGTCCGGGGAGCTGTTTTTT. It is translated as CASSRRGGESGELFF.

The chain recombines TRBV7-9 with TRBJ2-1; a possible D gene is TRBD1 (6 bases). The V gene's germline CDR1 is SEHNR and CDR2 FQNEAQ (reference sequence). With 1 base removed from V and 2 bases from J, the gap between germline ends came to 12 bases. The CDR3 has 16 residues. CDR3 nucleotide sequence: TGTGCCAGCAGCTTAGGAGGGGGAGTTGCCTACAATGAGCAGTTCTTC. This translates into CASSLGGGVAYNEQFF.

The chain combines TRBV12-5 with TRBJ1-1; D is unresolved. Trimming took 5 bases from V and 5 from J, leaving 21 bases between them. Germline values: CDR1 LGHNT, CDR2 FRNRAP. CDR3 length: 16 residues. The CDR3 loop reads CASGPPGLRRRTEAFF. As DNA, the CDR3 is TGTGCTAGTGGTCCCCCGGGCCTCCGTCGACGGACTGAAGCTTTCTTT.

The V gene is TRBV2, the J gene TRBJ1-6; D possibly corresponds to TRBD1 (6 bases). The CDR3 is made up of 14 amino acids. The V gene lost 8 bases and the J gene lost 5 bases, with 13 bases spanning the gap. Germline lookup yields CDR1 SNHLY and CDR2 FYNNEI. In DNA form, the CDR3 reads TGTGCCAGCTCGGGGGCGGGAAATAATTCACCCCTCCACTTT. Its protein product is CASSGAGNNSPLHF.